This T cell receptor beta chain was retrieved from a study of cytomegalovirus exposure and HLA in healthy donors. Looking at the study overall: For the roughly 400 genotyped donors, 65% to 90% fell within the Caucasian-associated ancestry cluster.

This clone was detected only a few times. PCR amplification relied on 60 Vbeta primers (plus 13 Jbeta primers). Sequenced by immunoSEQ multiplex PCR; TCRdb stores in-frame clones only, minus some. The sample consists of 150,000 or so clones, 65% to 70% of them appearing once. Germline CDR1 is LGHNA and CDR2 is YNFKEQ. This CDR3 is built from 15 residues. Trimming took 4 bases from V and 5 from J; bases not matched to a gene: 6. The genes are TRBV4-2 and TRBJ1-4; 8 bases line up with TRBD1. The sample comprised PBMCs. This TCR was recovered from a man under 40 in good health and CMV-seropositive. The CDR3 DNA reads TGTGCCAGCAGCCTCTGGACAGGGAGGAATGAAAAACTGTTTTTT. It yields the protein CASSLWTGRNEKLFF.